The rows below give T cell receptor beta chains drawn from one sample of a study of cytomegalovirus exposure and HLA in healthy donors. Libraries were prepared by immunoSEQ multiplex PCR; TCRdb keeps only in-frame clonotypes and omits some of them. This table holds under 150,000 clones, 81% found once. The sequencing input was PBMCs. These receptors were taken from a man aged 18-30 years in good health and CMV-seronegative. Both conserved end residues are part of each CDR3. Fields, in order: clone size, J gene, V gene, D gene, CDR3 DNA, CDR3 protein. The D gene is left open where the match is weak. A row's size may be missing; if present it is once, few, many or a size class.

>NA|TRBJ1-5|TRBV28|TRBD1
TGTGCCAGCAGTCACAGGGGGGTTAGCAATCAGCCCCAGCATTTT
CASSHRGVSNQPQHF
>NA|TRBJ2-5|TRBV30|TRBD1
TGTGCCTGGAGTCAGGGGGCATGGGAGACCCAGTACTTC
CAWSQGAWETQYF
>NA|TRBJ2-7|TRBV4-3|TRBD1
TGCGCCAGCAGCCAAGAAGGGACAGGGGAGGAGCAGTACTTC
CASSQEGTGEEQYF
>NA|TRBJ2-1|TRBV7-6|NA
TGTGCCAGCAGCCTCGGGGGGCCTCCCTACAATGAGCAGTTCTTC
CASSLGGPPYNEQFF
>NA|TRBJ1-5|TRBV4-1|NA
TGCGCCAGCAGCCCTACAGTTAATCAGCCCCAGCATTTT
CASSPTVNQPQHF
>NA|TRBJ1-5|TRBV4-3|NA
TGCGCCAGCAGCCAAGAAATCCAGGGGAATCAGCCCCAGCATTTT
CASSQEIQGNQPQHF
>NA|TRBJ2-7|TRBV4-3|NA
TGCGCCAGCAGCCAAGCAAGTCGGGACTACGAGCAGTACTTC
CASSQASRDYEQYF
>NA|TRBJ2-5|TRBV5-1|NA
TGCGCCAGCAGCGTAGACGGTCGGGGATTACAAGAGACCCAGTACTTC
CASSVDGRGLQETQYF
>NA|TRBJ1-5|TRBV7-8|TRBD1
TGTGCCAGCAGCTTAGGACAGGGAACCTCTCAGCCCCAGCATTTT
CASSLGQGTSQPQHF
>NA|TRBJ1-2|TRBV7-2|NA
TGTGCCAGCAGCTTAGTAAACTATGGCTACACCTTC
CASSLVNYGYTF
>few|TRBJ1-1|TRBV4-3|NA
TGCGCCAGCAGCCAGGCCCCGGGTACAGGGATGCTCACTGAAGCTTTCTTT
CASSQAPGTGMLTEAFF
>few|TRBJ1-6|TRBV4-3|NA
TGCGCCAGCAGCCAAGAAAGGGGCAGCAATAATTCACCCCTCCACTTT
CASSQERGSNNSPLHF
>once|TRBJ2-7|TRBV14|NA
TGTGCCAGCAGCCACGAAACCGCCGGGTCTGATTCCTACGAGCAGTACTTC
CASSHETAGSDSYEQYF
>NA|TRBJ1-2|TRBV28|TRBD1
TGTGCCAGCAGTCGACAGGGGGCTTATGGCTACACCTTC
CASSRQGAYGYTF
>NA|TRBJ2-7|TRBV29-1|NA
TGCAGCGTCACAGACAGGAGGTCCTACGAGCAGTACTTC
CSVTDRRSYEQYF
>NA|TRBJ1-3|TRBV30|NA
TGTGCCTGGAACCAGGGACTTGGAAACACCATATATTTT
CAWNQGLGNTIYF
>NA|TRBJ1-5|TRBV19|TRBD1
TGTGCCAGGTCGCCGAGTCCGGACAGGTCCAATCAGCCCCAGCATTTT
CARSPSPDRSNQPQHF
>NA|TRBJ2-3|TRBV11-2|NA
TGTGCCAGCAGCTTGGGACTCTTGGGGGATACGCAGTATTTT
CASSLGLLGDTQYF
>NA|TRBJ1-5|TRBV7-9|TRBD1
TGTGCCAGCAGCCTCCAGGGGGAAAGGGGACAGCCCCAGCATTTT
CASSLQGERGQPQHF
>once|TRBJ2-5|TRBV10-3|NA
TGTGCCATCAGTGACCCCCAGTCAGGAGGGTGGGAGACCCAGTACTTC
CAISDPQSGGWETQYF
>NA|TRBJ2-7|TRBV6-5|NA
TGTGCCAGCACTACCCGGGTAGGGAGATACGAGCAGTACTTC
CASTTRVGRYEQYF
>NA|TRBJ1-3|TRBV4-3|NA
TGCGCCAGCAGTACAGGACAGATCTCTGGAAACACCATATATTTT
CASSTGQISGNTIYF
>NA|TRBJ1-1|TRBV7-2|NA
TGTGCCAGCAGCTTTGCGGGGATGACTGAAGCTTTCTTT
CASSFAGMTEAFF
>NA|TRBJ2-2|TRBV18|TRBD1
TGTGCCAGCTCCCGGCCTACAGGGGCGGACACCGGGGAGCTGTTTTTT
CASSRPTGADTGELFF
>NA|TRBJ2-1|TRBV15|NA
TGTGCCACCAGCAGAAATCCGTTTACAGATTGGAATGAGCAGTTCTTC
CATSRNPFTDWNEQFF
>NA|TRBJ1-1|TRBV28|NA
TGTGCCAGCAGTTTCGTGGGGGCGGCTGAAGCTTTCTTT
CASSFVGAAEAFF
>NA|TRBJ1-2|TRBV27|NA
TGTGCCAGCAGTTCAACAGGCCCGCGGGGCTACACCTTC
CASSSTGPRGYTF
>medium-sized|TRBJ1-5|TRBV28|NA
TGTGCCAGCAGTCCCCGTCGAGAGGCATTGAGGCAGCCCCAGCATTTT
CASSPRREALRQPQHF
>NA|TRBJ2-3|TRBV19|TRBD2
TGTGCCAGTAGTGTAGCGGGGGGCACAGATACGCAGTATTTT
CASSVAGGTDTQYF
>NA|TRBJ2-1|TRBV7-9|TRBD1
TGTGCCAGCAGCCCTCCGGGACAGACGTCGTTCTTC
CASSPPGQTSFF
>NA|TRBJ2-1|TRBV2|NA
TGTGCCAGCAGTGCTAGCTACGATGAGCAGTTCTTC
CASSASYDEQFF
>NA|TRBJ2-1|TRBV5-1|TRBD2
TGCGCCAGCAGCTTGGAATGGACTAGCGTCACCCATGAGCAGTTCTTC
CASSLEWTSVTHEQFF
>NA|TRBJ2-3|TRBV13|TRBD2
TGTGCCAGCAGCATTCAGCGGGGGAGCACAGATACGCAGTATTTT
CASSIQRGSTDTQYF
>NA|TRBJ2-5|TRBV2|NA
TGTGCCAGCAGTGGAGGACAATCGTACCAAGAGACCCAGTACTTC
CASSGGQSYQETQYF
>NA|TRBJ2-3|TRBV30|NA
TGTGTGGGCTCCACAGATACGCAGTATTTT
CVGSTDTQYF
>NA|TRBJ2-1|TRBV10-3|TRBD1
TGTGCCATCAGTGAGGGGGACAGATATGAGCAGTTCTTC
CAISEGDRYEQFF
>NA|TRBJ1-5|TRBV6-1|TRBD1
TGTGCCAGCAGGGGACAGGGGGCGTACCAGCCCCAGCATTTT
CASRGQGAYQPQHF
>NA|TRBJ1-4|TRBV2|TRBD1
TGTGCCAGCAGTGTCGGGACAGGACCTAATGAAAAACTGTTTTTT
CASSVGTGPNEKLFF
>NA|TRBJ1-4|TRBV7-6|TRBD1
TGTGCCAGCAGCTTAGCCGGGACAGGCAATGAAAAACTGTTTTTT
CASSLAGTGNEKLFF
>once|TRBJ1-5|TRBV6-1|NA
TGTGCCAGCAGAACACCAGGGTGGGATCAGCCCCAGCATTTT
CASRTPGWDQPQHF
>few|TRBJ1-5|TRBV6-1|NA
TGTGCCAGCAGTGATGGACTTAGTGGCAATCAGCCCCAGCATTTT
CASSDGLSGNQPQHF
>NA|TRBJ2-1|TRBV4-1|TRBD1
TGCGCCAGCAGCCAAGAACAGGGGAGCTCCTACAATGAGCAGTTCTTC
CASSQEQGSSYNEQFF
>NA|TRBJ1-5|TRBV19|NA
TGTGCCAGTATCCCGGGAGAGAGGTCTCAGCCCCAGCATTTT
CASIPGERSQPQHF
>NA|TRBJ1-1|TRBV5-4|NA
TGTGCCAGCAGCCGGGTTGAAGTGACTGAAGCTTTCTTT
CASSRVEVTEAFF
>NA|TRBJ2-7|TRBV11-2|NA
TGTGCCAGCAGCAGCAGGGTATCCCCGGACTACGAGCAGTACTTC
CASSSRVSPDYEQYF
>once|TRBJ1-1|TRBV7-2|NA
TGTGCCAGCAGCGTCAGTACACATACCCCCACTGAAGCTTTCTTT
CASSVSTHTPTEAFF
>NA|TRBJ1-5|TRBV6-5|TRBD1
TGTGCCAGCAGGGGACAGAGAAGCAATCAGCCCCAGCATTTT
CASRGQRSNQPQHF
>NA|TRBJ1-6|TRBV28|NA
TGTGCCAGCAGCTCGAATGGGGGGAATAATTCACCCCTCCACTTT
CASSSNGGNNSPLHF
>NA|TRBJ1-2|TRBV30|NA
TGTGCCTGGAGGCGCGACACTAGCGTGGGTGGCTACACCTTC
CAWRRDTSVGGYTF
>NA|TRBJ1-2|TRBV30|NA
TGTGCCTCGCAGTCCTTGTTAGGGGAAGGCTACACCTTC
CASQSLLGEGYTF
>few|TRBJ1-2|TRBV10-3|TRBD1
TGTGCCATCAGTCTTCACCCGACAGGGGACTATGGCTACACCTTC
CAISLHPTGDYGYTF
>NA|TRBJ1-1|TRBV6-5|NA
TGTGCCAGCAGTTACGCGGGGGGTGCGAACACTGAAGCTTTCTTT
CASSYAGGANTEAFF
>NA|TRBJ1-1|TRBV11-2|TRBD1
TGTGCCAGCAGCTTACTCAGGGGGTCTGAAGCTTTCTTT
CASSLLRGSEAFF
>NA|TRBJ1-1|TRBV5-1|NA
TGCGCCAGCAGCCTTCTAAACACTGAAGCTTTCTTT
CASSLLNTEAFF
>NA|TRBJ1-5|TRBV15|NA
TGTGCCACCTCGGACAGACCGGGTCCTCAGCCCCAGCATTTT
CATSDRPGPQPQHF
>few|TRBJ2-3|TRBV6-4|TRBD2
TGTGCCAGCAGTGAGCTAGCGGGGGGTGGAGATACGCAGTATTTT
CASSELAGGGDTQYF
>NA|TRBJ1-1|TRBV30|NA
TGTGCCTGGAGTGTCCTTCGAGGGATTGACACTGAAGCTTTCTTT
CAWSVLRGIDTEAFF
>NA|TRBJ1-2|TRBV10-3|TRBD1
TGTGCCATCAGTGAAGGACAGGGCCATAACTATGGCTACACCTTC
CAISEGQGHNYGYTF
>NA|TRBJ2-2|TRBV7-2|TRBD2
TGTGCCAGCAGCATGAATAGCGGGGGGGCAAGGACCGGGGAGCTGTTTTTT
CASSMNSGGARTGELFF